The clone carrying this TCR beta chain was seen at least ten times. These data originate in a study of T-cell reconstitution after alpha-beta-depleted transplantation in children. V gave up 2 bases and J gave up 4 bases; unmatched junction bases: 2. The germline CDR1 and CDR2 sequences are SGHRS and YFSETQ. The length of the CDR3 is 13 residues. Construction of the TCRbeta library involved unique molecular identifiers. TCRdb ran MiXCR on the PCR reads and lists one entry per CDR3 protein. The data contain more than 200,000 distinct CDR3 sequences, 9.7% of them singletons. Material: PBMCs from the stem cell graft donor, obtained from the stem cell graft. The V call is TRBV5-1, the J call TRBJ2-5, with TRBD2 matching over 7 bases. This clonotype originated in a human donor who donated a stem cell graft to a child with SCID. The DNA for the CDR3 is TGCGCCAGCAGCTTCGGACTAGGAGAGACCCAGTACTTC. Translating gives CASSFGLGETQYF. The entire variable domain, with the rest obtained from reference TRBV5-1 and TRBJ2-5, is as follows: KAGVTQTPRYLIKTRGQQVTLSCSPISGHRSVSWYQQTPGQGLQFLFEYFSETQRNKGNFPGRFSGRQFSNSRSEMNVSTLELGDSALYLCASSFGLGETQYFGPGTRLLVL.